The 9 T cell receptor beta chains presented below share a single source sample, sequenced in a study of blood T cell repertoires in COVID-19. The data were produced by immunoSEQ multiplex PCR, yet TCRdb's version contains in-frame clones alone and is incomplete. The sample includes about 160,000 clones, roughly nine tenths of them seen just once. The sample taken for sequencing was peripheral blood. The receptors originated from a man between 60 and 70 years old with active or convalescent COVID-19.

The V call is TRBV5-1, the J call TRBJ2-2; D may be TRBD1 (6 bases). Germline V gene data show CDR1 as SGHRS and CDR2 as YFSETQ. CDR3 length: 14 amino acids. Trimming took off 10 bases at V and 2 bases at J, with 15 bases between the two ends. The CDR3 DNA is TGCGCCTCACAGGGTATTTTTAACACCGGGGAGCTGTTTTTT. It translates to CASQGIFNTGELFF.

V and J are TRBV5-1 and TRBJ2-3, with 11 nucleotides matching TRBD2. Germline CDR1 reads SGHRS; CDR2 reads YFSETQ. This CDR3 spans 14 amino acids. V lost 3 bases, J lost 9 bases, and 6 bases stayed unmatched. This CDR3 is CASSSTSGRGTQYF. The CDR3 nucleotides read TGCGCCAGCAGCTCTACTAGCGGGAGAGGAACGCAGTATTTT.

CDR3 nucleotide sequence: TGTGCCATCAGTGGCACAGGGCCCCTACCTGAAGCTTTCTTT. Translated, it gives CAISGTGPLPEAFF. The chain is built from TRBV10-3 and TRBJ1-1, with D possibly matching TRBD1 (6 bases). The V and J ends lost 4 bases and 6 bases respectively, with 15 bases between them. Germline loops: CDR1 ENHRY, CDR2 SYGVKD. The CDR3 spans 14 residues.

This clone has more than one count but fewer than ten. The chain employs TRBV12-3 or TRBV12-4 and TRBJ1-2; D perhaps matches TRBD1 (5 bases). The V end lost 4 bases, the J end lost 6 bases, and 12 bases lay between the germline ends. The CDR3 contains 13 residues. This chain's CDR3 is CASSSGPRHGYTF. The CDR3 bases are TGTGCCAGCAGTTCAGGGCCCCGACATGGCTACACCTTC.

This chain uses TRBV18 with TRBJ1-5; 8 positions agree with TRBD1. From germline, CDR1 is KGHSH and CDR2 LQKENI. CDR3 length equals 17 residues. V trimming: 1 base; J trimming: 0 bases; junction bases outside the gene matches: 5. DNA of the CDR3: TGTGCCAGCTCACCACTTTCTGGACAGGGTAGCAATCAGCCCCAGCATTTT. Translated: CASSPLSGQGSNQPQHF.

This clone was observed a single time. The J gene is TRBJ1-3, the V gene TRBV30; 8 bases are a match to TRBD1. Germline V gene sequence: CDR1 GTSNPN, CDR2 SVGIG (reference sequence). This CDR3 spans 14 amino acids. The junction had 2 bases not matched to a gene; V was cut back by 3 bases and J by 1 base. The chain's CDR3 is CAWRRDRSGNTIYF. The CDR3 bases are TGTGCCTGGAGGCGGGACAGGTCTGGAAACACCATATATTTT.

The chain links TRBV29-1 to TRBJ1-3; 8 bases are a match to TRBD1. Germline lookup yields CDR1 SQVTM and CDR2 ANQGSEA. V shed 7 bases, J shed 6 bases, and the junction held 5 bases outside the gene matches. This CDR3 spans 12 amino acids. As DNA, the CDR3 is TGCAGCGCCGACAGGGGTACAAACACCATATATTTT. This translates into CSADRGTNTIYF.

This clone was counted once. The rearrangement uses TRBV5-6 and TRBJ1-1, with 11 bases aligning to TRBD1. This CDR3 contains 15 residues. V was pared by 0 bases and J by 4 bases, with 2 bases of the junction left unmatched. The germline CDR1 and CDR2 sequences are SGHDT and YYEEEE. The CDR3 DNA follows: TGTGCCAGCAGCTTGGGGACAGGGGGCTTCACTGAAGCTTTCTTT. This gives the protein CASSLGTGGFTEAFF.

The V and J genes are TRBV5-1 and TRBJ2-1, with 11 bases fitting TRBD2. CDR1 is SGHRS and CDR2 is YFSETQ in the germline V gene. There are 18 residues in the CDR3. The J segment lost 0 bases and the V segment lost 5 bases, leaving 10 bases of the junction unmatched. CDR3 nucleotide sequence: TGCGCCAGCAGGACTAGCGGGGAAGTTACCGCCTCCTACAATGAGCAGTTCTTC. Translated: CASRTSGEVTASYNEQFF. Drawing the rest from reference TRBV5-1 and TRBJ2-1, the complete variable domain is KAGVTQTPRYLIKTRGQQVTLSCSPISGHRSVSWYQQTPGQGLQFLFEYFSETQRNKGNFPGRFSGRQFSNSRSEMNVSTLELGDSALYLCASRTSGEVTASYNEQFFGPGTRLTVL.